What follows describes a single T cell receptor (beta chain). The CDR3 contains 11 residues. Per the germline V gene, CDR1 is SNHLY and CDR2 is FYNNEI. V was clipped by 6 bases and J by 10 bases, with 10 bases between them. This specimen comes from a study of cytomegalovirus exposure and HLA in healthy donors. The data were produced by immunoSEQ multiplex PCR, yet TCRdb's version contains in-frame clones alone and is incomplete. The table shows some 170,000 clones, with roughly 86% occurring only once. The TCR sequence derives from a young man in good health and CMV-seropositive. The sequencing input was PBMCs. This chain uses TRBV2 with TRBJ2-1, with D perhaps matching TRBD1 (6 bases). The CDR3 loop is CASRGGPEQFF. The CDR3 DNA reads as TGTGCCAGCAGAGGGGGACCAGAGCAGTTCTTC.